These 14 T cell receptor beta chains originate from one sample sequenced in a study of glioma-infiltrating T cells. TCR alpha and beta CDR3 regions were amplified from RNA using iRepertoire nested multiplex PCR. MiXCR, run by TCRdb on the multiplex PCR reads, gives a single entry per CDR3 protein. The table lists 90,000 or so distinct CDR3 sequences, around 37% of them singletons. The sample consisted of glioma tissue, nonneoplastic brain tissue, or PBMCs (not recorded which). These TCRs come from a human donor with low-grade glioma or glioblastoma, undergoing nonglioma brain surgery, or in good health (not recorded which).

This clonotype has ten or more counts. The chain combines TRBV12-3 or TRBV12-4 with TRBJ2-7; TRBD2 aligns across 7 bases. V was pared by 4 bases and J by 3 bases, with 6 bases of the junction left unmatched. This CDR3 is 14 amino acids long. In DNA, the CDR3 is TGTGCCAGCAGTTATCCCGGGACTATCTACGAGCAGTACTTC. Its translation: CASSYPGTIYEQYF.

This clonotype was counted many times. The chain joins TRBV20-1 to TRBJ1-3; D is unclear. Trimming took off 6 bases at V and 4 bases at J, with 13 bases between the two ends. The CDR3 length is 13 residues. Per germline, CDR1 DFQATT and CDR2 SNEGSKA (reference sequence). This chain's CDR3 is CSALPRPGNTIYF. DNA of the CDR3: TGCAGTGCGCTGCCCAGACCGGGAAACACCATATATTTT.

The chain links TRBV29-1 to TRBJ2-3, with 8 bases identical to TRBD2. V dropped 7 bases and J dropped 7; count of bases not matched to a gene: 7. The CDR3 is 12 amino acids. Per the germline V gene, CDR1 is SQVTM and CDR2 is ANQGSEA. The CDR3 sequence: CSAGGDTYTQYF. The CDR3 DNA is TGCAGCGCCGGGGGGGACACTTATACGCAGTATTTT.

CDR3 sequence reads: CASSYSGRGGGTETQYF. The CDR3 nucleotides are TGTGCCAGCAGTTACTCCGGCCGCGGGGGGGGCACAGAGACCCAGTACTTC. The genes are TRBV6-2 or TRBV6-3 and TRBJ2-5, with 9 bases identical to TRBD2. This CDR3 is 17 amino acids long. V lost 0 bases to trimming and J lost 4 bases; unmatched junction nucleotides: 9. CDR1 and CDR2 from the germline V gene are MNHEY and SVGEGT.

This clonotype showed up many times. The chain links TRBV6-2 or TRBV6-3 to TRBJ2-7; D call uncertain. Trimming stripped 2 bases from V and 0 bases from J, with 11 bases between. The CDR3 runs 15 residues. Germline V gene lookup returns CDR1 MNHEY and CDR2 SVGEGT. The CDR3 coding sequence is TGTGCCAGCAGTTACAATTTCCCGAACTCCTACGAGCAGTACTTC. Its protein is CASSYNFPNSYEQYF.

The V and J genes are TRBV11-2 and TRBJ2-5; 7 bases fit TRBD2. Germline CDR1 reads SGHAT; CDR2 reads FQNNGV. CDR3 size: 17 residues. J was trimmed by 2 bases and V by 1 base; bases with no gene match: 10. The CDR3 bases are TGTGCCAGCAGCTTAGGATTGCTAGCGGAGAAGCAAGAGACCCAGTACTTC. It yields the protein CASSLGLLAEKQETQYF.

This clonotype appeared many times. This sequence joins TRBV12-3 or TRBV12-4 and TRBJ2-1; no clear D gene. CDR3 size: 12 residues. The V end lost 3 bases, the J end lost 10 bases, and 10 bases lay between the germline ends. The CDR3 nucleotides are TGTGCCAGCAGTTTGGATGGGATCGAGCAGTTCTTC. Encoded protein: CASSLDGIEQFF.

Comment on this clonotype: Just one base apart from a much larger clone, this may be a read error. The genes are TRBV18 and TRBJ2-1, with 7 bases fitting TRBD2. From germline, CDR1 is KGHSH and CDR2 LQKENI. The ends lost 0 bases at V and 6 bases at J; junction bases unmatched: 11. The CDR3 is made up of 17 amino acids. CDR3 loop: CASSPPGTNTGINEQFF. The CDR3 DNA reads TGTGCCAGCTCACCACCCGGGACTAACACGGGCATCAATGAGCAGTTCTTC. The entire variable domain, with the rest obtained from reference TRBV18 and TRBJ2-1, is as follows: NAGVMQNPRHLVRRRGQEARLRCSPMKGHSHVYWYRQLPEEGLKFMVYLQKENIIDESGMPKERFSAEFPKEGPSILRIQQVVRGDSAAYFCASSPPGTNTGINEQFFGPGTRLTVL.

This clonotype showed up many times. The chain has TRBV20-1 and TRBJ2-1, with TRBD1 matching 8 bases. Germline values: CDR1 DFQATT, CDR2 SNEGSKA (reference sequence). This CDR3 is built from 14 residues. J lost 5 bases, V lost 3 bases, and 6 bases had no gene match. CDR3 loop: CSASSGQGDNEQFF. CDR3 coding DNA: TGCAGTGCTAGCTCCGGACAGGGTGACAATGAGCAGTTCTTC.

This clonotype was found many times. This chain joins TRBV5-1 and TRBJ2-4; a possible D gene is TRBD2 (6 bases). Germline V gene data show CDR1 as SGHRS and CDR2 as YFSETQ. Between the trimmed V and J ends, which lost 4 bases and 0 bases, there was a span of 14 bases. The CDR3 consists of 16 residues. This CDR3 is CASSPGLELAKNIQYF. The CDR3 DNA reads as TGCGCCAGCAGCCCGGGACTTGAGCTAGCCAAAAACATTCAGTACTTC. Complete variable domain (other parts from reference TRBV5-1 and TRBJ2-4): KAGVTQTPRYLIKTRGQQVTLSCSPISGHRSVSWYQQTPGQGLQFLFEYFSETQRNKGNFPGRFSGRQFSNSRSEMNVSTLELGDSALYLCASSPGLELAKNIQYFGAGTRLSVL.

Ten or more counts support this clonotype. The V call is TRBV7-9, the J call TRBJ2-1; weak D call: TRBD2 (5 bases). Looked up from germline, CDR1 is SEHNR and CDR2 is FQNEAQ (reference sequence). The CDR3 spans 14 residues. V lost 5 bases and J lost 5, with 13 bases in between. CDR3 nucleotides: TGTGCCAGCAGCGCGGACTCAACTGACAATGAGCAGTTCTTC. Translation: CASSADSTDNEQFF.

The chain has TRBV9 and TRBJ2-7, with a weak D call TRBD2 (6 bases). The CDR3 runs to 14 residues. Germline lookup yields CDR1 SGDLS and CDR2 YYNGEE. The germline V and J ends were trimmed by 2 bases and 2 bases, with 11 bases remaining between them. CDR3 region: CASSVNAGTYEQYF. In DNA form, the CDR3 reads TGTGCCAGCAGCGTGAATGCGGGGACCTACGAGCAGTACTTC.

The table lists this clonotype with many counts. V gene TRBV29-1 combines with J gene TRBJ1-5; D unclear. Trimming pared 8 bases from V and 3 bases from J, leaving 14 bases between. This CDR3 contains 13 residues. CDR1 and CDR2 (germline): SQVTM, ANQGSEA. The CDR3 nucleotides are TGCAGCACCGGCGCATTCCCCAATCAGCCCCAGCATTTT. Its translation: CSTGAFPNQPQHF.

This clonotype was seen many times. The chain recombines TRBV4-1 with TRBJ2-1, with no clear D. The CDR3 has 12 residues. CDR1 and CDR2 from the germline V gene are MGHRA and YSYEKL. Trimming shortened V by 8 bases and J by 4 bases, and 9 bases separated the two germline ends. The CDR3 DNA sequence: TGCGCCAGCGCTAGTACTTACAATGAGCAGTTCTTC. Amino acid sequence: CASASTYNEQFF.